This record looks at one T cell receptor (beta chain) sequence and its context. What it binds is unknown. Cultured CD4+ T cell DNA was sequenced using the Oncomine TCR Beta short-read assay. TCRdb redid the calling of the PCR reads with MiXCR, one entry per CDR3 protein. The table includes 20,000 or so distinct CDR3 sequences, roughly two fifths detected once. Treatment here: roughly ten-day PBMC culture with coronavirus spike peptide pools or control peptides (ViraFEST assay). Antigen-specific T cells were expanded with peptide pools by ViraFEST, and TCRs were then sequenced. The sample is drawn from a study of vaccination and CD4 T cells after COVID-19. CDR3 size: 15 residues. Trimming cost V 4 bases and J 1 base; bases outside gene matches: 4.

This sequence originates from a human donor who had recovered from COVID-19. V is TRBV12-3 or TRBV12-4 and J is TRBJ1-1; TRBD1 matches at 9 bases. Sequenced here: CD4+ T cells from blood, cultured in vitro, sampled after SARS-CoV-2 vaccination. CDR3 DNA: TGTGCCAGCAGTTCAGGACAGGGGAAGAACACTGAAGCTTTCTTT. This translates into CASSSGQGKNTEAFF.